A selection of T cell receptor beta chains follows, all from one sample in a study of spatial heterogeneity in lung cancer. TCRdb re-called the 5' RACE reads with MiXCR, one entry per CDR3 protein. This sample has about 52,000 distinct CDR3 sequences, with over 5.5% found just once. Here the sequenced sample was PBMCs, taken at surgery. The receptors stem from a female donor with early-stage non-small cell lung cancer. The conserved cysteine and the conserved F or W are not part of the CDR3 here. Fields, in order: CDR3 length, V gene, J gene, CDR3 protein.

14	TRBV13	TRBJ2-2	ASSVRQGSGTGELF
12	TRBV7-2	TRBJ2-3	ASTEDRSTDTQY
14	TRBV7-2	TRBJ2-1	ASSAQPGQGFNEQF
10	TRBV3-1	TRBJ2-1	ASYAAGTAQF
10	TRBV5-6	TRBJ2-3	ASSSRVYTQY
13	TRBV5-1	TRBJ2-7	ASSLGPDGNYEQY
10	TRBV29-1	TRBJ2-5	SVADSQETQY
13	TRBV2	TRBJ1-5	ASSTDRLKNQPQH
12	TRBV2	TRBJ1-1	ASSENTPGTEAF
14	TRBV6-5	TRBJ2-3	ASSYGTGRSTDTQY
11	TRBV7-8	TRBJ2-1	ASSLGPLGRWW
12	TRBV6-1	TRBJ2-5	ASSEQPGEETQY
13	TRBV11-2	TRBJ2-7	ASSFSTGNLYEQY
12	TRBV7-9	TRBJ1-6	ASSSPLDNSPLH
13	TRBV6-5	TRBJ1-6	ASSSSRDRVSPLH
11	TRBV3-1	TRBJ2-1	ASSRESYNEQF
11	TRBV7-2	TRBJ1-1	ASSTYRVTEAF
12	TRBV6-5	TRBJ1-6	ASSYRVGSSPLH
10	TRBV3-1	TRBJ2-4	ASSRGRNIQY
13	TRBV7-2	TRBJ2-7	ASSLGPGEQYEQY
11	TRBV2	TRBJ2-7	ASTTALPYEQY
14	TRBV6-5	TRBJ2-1	ASSYTGTGKGNEQF
12	TRBV18	TRBJ2-3	ASSPVGATDTQY
12	TRBV7-9	TRBJ1-1	ASSLALMVHEAF